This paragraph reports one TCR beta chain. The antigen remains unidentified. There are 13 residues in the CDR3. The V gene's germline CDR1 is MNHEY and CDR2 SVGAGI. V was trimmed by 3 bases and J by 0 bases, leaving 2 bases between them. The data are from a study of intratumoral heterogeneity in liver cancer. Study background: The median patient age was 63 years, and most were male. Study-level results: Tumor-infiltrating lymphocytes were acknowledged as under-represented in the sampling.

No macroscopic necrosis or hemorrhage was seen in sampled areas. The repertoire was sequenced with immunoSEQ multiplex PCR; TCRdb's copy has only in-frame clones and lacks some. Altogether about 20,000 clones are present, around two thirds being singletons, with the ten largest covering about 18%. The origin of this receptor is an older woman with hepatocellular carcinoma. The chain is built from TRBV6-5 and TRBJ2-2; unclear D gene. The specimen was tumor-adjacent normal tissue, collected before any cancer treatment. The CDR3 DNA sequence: TGTGCCAGCAGTTATGCGAACACCGGGGAGCTGTTTTTT. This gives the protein CASSYANTGELFF.